Listed below are T cell receptor beta chains from one sample, sequenced in a study of shared clonotypes between healthy human individuals. Produced via immunoSEQ multiplex PCR; TCRdb's table is partial and in-frame only. In the table there are under 600,000 clones, 95% to 98% of which are singletons. The sample comprised naive CD8+ T cells sorted from blood. The source of these receptors is a young man in good health. The CDR3 runs from the conserved cysteine through the conserved F or W. D genes are given only for firm matches. Clone size, where shown, is once, few, many, or a class for clones that have expanded.

v_gene: TRBV2; j_gene: TRBJ2-4; abundance: -; d_gene: TRBD2; CDR3nt: TGTGCCAGCTCGGAAGCGGGACGACAGTACTTC; CDR3aa: CASSEAGRQYF
v_gene: TRBV7-2; j_gene: TRBJ2-1; abundance: once; d_gene: TRBD1; CDR3nt: TGTGCCAGCAGACCGGGACAGGGTTACAATGAGCAGTTCTTC; CDR3aa: CASRPGQGYNEQFF
v_gene: TRBV4-1; j_gene: TRBJ2-7; abundance: -; d_gene: TRBD2; CDR3nt: TGCGCCAGCAGCCAAGACATGGGTAGCGGGATAGGGCTGTACTTC; CDR3aa: CASSQDMGSGIGLYF
v_gene: TRBV11-2; j_gene: TRBJ2-2; abundance: -; d_gene: TRBD1; CDR3nt: TGTGCCAGCAGCTCATACAGGGGATCGAACGAGAACACCGGGGAGCTGTTTTTT; CDR3aa: CASSSYRGSNENTGELFF
v_gene: TRBV10-3; j_gene: TRBJ2-7; abundance: -; d_gene: -; CDR3nt: TGTGCCATCGGAGCAGGCTACGAGCAGTACTTC; CDR3aa: CAIGAGYEQYF
v_gene: TRBV5-4; j_gene: TRBJ1-2; abundance: -; d_gene: -; CDR3nt: TGTGCCAGCAGCTTATCGTCAGGGGATCTTGGCTACACCTTC; CDR3aa: CASSLSSGDLGYTF
v_gene: TRBV10-1; j_gene: TRBJ2-7; abundance: -; d_gene: -; CDR3nt: TGCGCCAGCAGTGAGTCGGTGGGACTCAACTTTTACGAGCAGTACTTC; CDR3aa: CASSESVGLNFYEQYF
v_gene: TRBV6-1; j_gene: TRBJ2-7; abundance: -; d_gene: TRBD2; CDR3nt: TGTGCCAGCAGTTTTCTAGCGGGAGAGCAGTACTTC; CDR3aa: CASSFLAGEQYF
v_gene: TRBV4-1; j_gene: TRBJ2-3; abundance: -; d_gene: -; CDR3nt: TGCGCCAGCAGCCAGGGGACGACTGGGATCCCTAGCACAGATACGCAGTATTTT; CDR3aa: CASSQGTTGIPSTDTQYF
v_gene: TRBV7-9; j_gene: TRBJ2-5; abundance: -; d_gene: -; CDR3nt: TGTGCCAGCAGCTTAGGAGGCGAGCAAGAGACCCAGTACTTC; CDR3aa: CASSLGGEQETQYF
v_gene: TRBV7-9; j_gene: TRBJ2-1; abundance: -; d_gene: -; CDR3nt: TGTGCCAGCAGCAAGCCCAAAGGAGGAAATGAGCAGTTCTTC; CDR3aa: CASSKPKGGNEQFF
v_gene: TRBV7-9; j_gene: TRBJ2-7; abundance: -; d_gene: -; CDR3nt: TGTGCCAGCAGCTTAGATACACAGAGCTACGAGCAGTACTTC; CDR3aa: CASSLDTQSYEQYF
v_gene: TRBV5-6; j_gene: TRBJ1-2; abundance: once; d_gene: TRBD1; CDR3nt: TGTGCCAGCTGCCAGTGGGACAGGGACGATGGCTACACCTTC; CDR3aa: CASCQWDRDDGYTF
v_gene: TRBV7-6; j_gene: TRBJ2-2; abundance: -; d_gene: TRBD2; CDR3nt: TGTGCCAGCAGCCGAGGGACTAGCGGGACCAGGACTACCGGGGAGCTGTTTTTT; CDR3aa: CASSRGTSGTRTTGELFF
v_gene: TRBV10-1; j_gene: TRBJ1-1; abundance: -; d_gene: -; CDR3nt: TGCGCCAGCAGTGAGGCAGGGGTCACTGAAGCTTTCTTT; CDR3aa: CASSEAGVTEAFF
v_gene: TRBV7-2; j_gene: TRBJ2-3; abundance: -; d_gene: -; CDR3nt: TGTGCCAGCAGCTTAGTTCCAGGGGACTCAGATACGCAGTATTTT; CDR3aa: CASSLVPGDSDTQYF
v_gene: TRBV29-1; j_gene: TRBJ2-7; abundance: -; d_gene: TRBD1; CDR3nt: TGCAGCGTTGGGACAGGCACATCCTACGAGCAGTACTTC; CDR3aa: CSVGTGTSYEQYF
v_gene: TRBV2; j_gene: TRBJ2-5; abundance: -; d_gene: TRBD1; CDR3nt: TGTGCCAGCAGTGAATTTAGGACAGGGGTTCAAGAGACCCAGTACTTC; CDR3aa: CASSEFRTGVQETQYF
v_gene: TRBV4-3; j_gene: TRBJ2-1; abundance: -; d_gene: -; CDR3nt: TGCGCCAGCAGCCAAGATTCGGACCCCTACAATGAGCAGTTCTTC; CDR3aa: CASSQDSDPYNEQFF
v_gene: TRBV4-1; j_gene: TRBJ1-5; abundance: -; d_gene: -; CDR3nt: TGCGCCAGCAGCCAAGGAAGCAATCAGCCCCAGCATTTT; CDR3aa: CASSQGSNQPQHF
v_gene: TRBV2; j_gene: TRBJ2-7; abundance: -; d_gene: -; CDR3nt: TGTGCCAGCACCCCAAGGGGGGGCCGGCAAGTGGAGCAGTACTTC; CDR3aa: CASTPRGGRQVEQYF
v_gene: TRBV9; j_gene: TRBJ2-7; abundance: -; d_gene: -; CDR3nt: TGTGCCAGCAGCAAAACCGGGACGCCACTTTACGAGCAGTACTTC; CDR3aa: CASSKTGTPLYEQYF
v_gene: TRBV7-9; j_gene: TRBJ2-5; abundance: -; d_gene: -; CDR3nt: TGTGCCAACTTGATACCTGGCAGGGCAATTGAGACCCAGTACTTC; CDR3aa: CANLIPGRAIETQYF
v_gene: TRBV7-8; j_gene: TRBJ1-2; abundance: -; d_gene: -; CDR3nt: TGTGCCAGCAGCTTAGCGCGGGACGGGGGAGACTATGGCTACACCTTC; CDR3aa: CASSLARDGGDYGYTF
v_gene: TRBV5-1; j_gene: TRBJ1-4; abundance: -; d_gene: -; CDR3nt: TGCGCCAGCAGTCGAGGCGTAACTAATGAAAAACTGTTTTTT; CDR3aa: CASSRGVTNEKLFF
v_gene: TRBV5-6; j_gene: TRBJ1-5; abundance: -; d_gene: -; CDR3nt: TGTGCCAGCAGCTTGTCGGCGGGTCAGCCCCAGCATTTT; CDR3aa: CASSLSAGQPQHF
v_gene: TRBV5-1; j_gene: TRBJ2-3; abundance: -; d_gene: -; CDR3nt: TGCGCCAGCAGCTGGGCTACTAGTCTATCAGATACGCAGTATTTT; CDR3aa: CASSWATSLSDTQYF
v_gene: TRBV11-2; j_gene: TRBJ2-1; abundance: -; d_gene: -; CDR3nt: TGTGCCAGCAGTTCCCTGTTAGCGGAGAACAATGAGCAGTTCTTC; CDR3aa: CASSSLLAENNEQFF
v_gene: TRBV6-6; j_gene: TRBJ2-3; abundance: -; d_gene: -; CDR3nt: TGTGCCAGCCGGGGGACCCCGGACACAGATACGCAGTATTTT; CDR3aa: CASRGTPDTDTQYF
v_gene: TRBV29-1; j_gene: TRBJ1-2; abundance: once; d_gene: TRBD1; CDR3nt: TGCAGCGTTGAGTTTGGGACAGCCTATGGCTACACCTTC; CDR3aa: CSVEFGTAYGYTF
v_gene: TRBV11-2; j_gene: TRBJ1-5; abundance: -; d_gene: -; CDR3nt: TGTGCCAGCAGCTTAAATGGTGGGGGCAATCAGCCCCAGCATTTT; CDR3aa: CASSLNGGGNQPQHF
v_gene: TRBV23-1; j_gene: TRBJ2-7; abundance: -; d_gene: -; CDR3nt: TGCGCCAGCAGTCCCCCCGGAGTAGAAGGGGGGTCATCGTTAGACTACGAGCAGTACTTC; CDR3aa: CASSPPGVEGGSSLDYEQYF
v_gene: TRBV4-3; j_gene: TRBJ2-5; abundance: -; d_gene: -; CDR3nt: TGCGCCAGCAGCTCCCGGGACACCCCTGGGGAGACCCAGTACTTC; CDR3aa: CASSSRDTPGETQYF
v_gene: TRBV15; j_gene: TRBJ1-5; abundance: -; d_gene: -; CDR3nt: TGTGCCACCAGCAGAGATCAAGGCGAACAGGCCCAGCATTTT; CDR3aa: CATSRDQGEQAQHF
v_gene: TRBV9; j_gene: TRBJ2-3; abundance: once; d_gene: TRBD2; CDR3nt: TGTGCCAGCAGCGCCGGAGGGTTAGCGGGAGGCACAGATACGCAGTATTTT; CDR3aa: CASSAGGLAGGTDTQYF
v_gene: TRBV27; j_gene: TRBJ2-7; abundance: -; d_gene: TRBD1; CDR3nt: TGTGCCAGCAGTTCGACAGGGGGCGGGCACGAGCAGTACTTC; CDR3aa: CASSSTGGGHEQYF
v_gene: TRBV7-9; j_gene: TRBJ2-7; abundance: -; d_gene: -; CDR3nt: TGTGCCAGCAGCGAAATGTTTGCAGTCGCCTACGAGCAGTACTTC; CDR3aa: CASSEMFAVAYEQYF
v_gene: TRBV29-1; j_gene: TRBJ1-1; abundance: -; d_gene: -; CDR3nt: TGCAGCGTTGTGGGCCATCGTCTGAACACTGAAGCTTTCTTT; CDR3aa: CSVVGHRLNTEAFF
v_gene: TRBV6-5; j_gene: TRBJ1-5; abundance: -; d_gene: TRBD1; CDR3nt: TGTGCCAGCAGTTACGGACAGGACGGGCCCCAGCATTTT; CDR3aa: CASSYGQDGPQHF
v_gene: TRBV9; j_gene: TRBJ1-4; abundance: -; d_gene: TRBD1; CDR3nt: TGTGCCAGCAGCGCAAGACAGGGGGCTGAAAAACTGTTTTTT; CDR3aa: CASSARQGAEKLFF
v_gene: TRBV29-1; j_gene: TRBJ2-7; abundance: -; d_gene: -; CDR3nt: TGCAGCGTTGTCTCCAAGACTTCCTACGAGCAGTACTTC; CDR3aa: CSVVSKTSYEQYF
v_gene: TRBV6-6; j_gene: TRBJ2-7; abundance: -; d_gene: -; CDR3nt: TGTGCCAGCAGTTGGGGGGCCCCCTACGAGCAGTACTTC; CDR3aa: CASSWGAPYEQYF
v_gene: TRBV7-2; j_gene: TRBJ1-5; abundance: -; d_gene: TRBD1; CDR3nt: TGTGCCAGCAGCCAGTACAGGGGCGGGAATCAGCCCCAGCATTTT; CDR3aa: CASSQYRGGNQPQHF
v_gene: TRBV14; j_gene: TRBJ2-3; abundance: -; d_gene: TRBD2; CDR3nt: TGTGCCAGCAGCCAGTACCTTCGGGGAGGGAACACAGATACGCAGTATTTT; CDR3aa: CASSQYLRGGNTDTQYF
v_gene: TRBV6-1; j_gene: TRBJ1-5; abundance: -; d_gene: -; CDR3nt: TGTGCCAGCAGTGAGGGGGGAATCGGTCAGCCCCAGCATTTT; CDR3aa: CASSEGGIGQPQHF
v_gene: TRBV9; j_gene: TRBJ2-2; abundance: -; d_gene: -; CDR3nt: TGTGCCAGCAGCGCAGATCCGGGCGGGGAGCTGTTTTTT; CDR3aa: CASSADPGGELFF
v_gene: TRBV2; j_gene: TRBJ2-3; abundance: -; d_gene: -; CDR3nt: TGTGCCAGCAGTGAGGGGGTACTAACAGATACGCAGTATTTT; CDR3aa: CASSEGVLTDTQYF
v_gene: TRBV10-2; j_gene: TRBJ2-7; abundance: few; d_gene: TRBD2; CDR3nt: TGCGCCAGCAGCCCGACCGGGAGGTCCTACGAGCAGTACTTC; CDR3aa: CASSPTGRSYEQYF
v_gene: TRBV10-2; j_gene: TRBJ2-3; abundance: -; d_gene: -; CDR3nt: TGCGCCAGCAGTGACGCAGGCACAGATACGCAGTATTTT; CDR3aa: CASSDAGTDTQYF
v_gene: TRBV25-1; j_gene: TRBJ2-7; abundance: -; d_gene: -; CDR3nt: TGTGCCAGCAGTGGCGGGTACGAGCAGTACTTC; CDR3aa: CASSGGYEQYF
v_gene: TRBV19; j_gene: TRBJ2-7; abundance: -; d_gene: -; CDR3nt: TGTGCCAGTAGTATGGTAAGCGGAAGCTCCTACGAGCAGTACTTC; CDR3aa: CASSMVSGSSYEQYF
v_gene: TRBV4-3; j_gene: TRBJ2-3; abundance: -; d_gene: -; CDR3nt: TGCGCCAGCAGCCAAGATCTCACAGGGCTCACAGATACGCAGTATTTT; CDR3aa: CASSQDLTGLTDTQYF
v_gene: TRBV5-4; j_gene: TRBJ1-2; abundance: -; d_gene: -; CDR3nt: TGTGCCAGCAGCTTGACAGGTTATGGCTACACCTTC; CDR3aa: CASSLTGYGYTF
v_gene: TRBV5-1; j_gene: TRBJ2-2; abundance: -; d_gene: -; CDR3nt: TGCGCCAGCAGCCTCGACAGTTATAACACCGGGGAGCTGTTTTTT; CDR3aa: CASSLDSYNTGELFF
v_gene: TRBV5-1; j_gene: TRBJ1-2; abundance: -; d_gene: -; CDR3nt: TGCGCCAGCAGCTTCGGGCAGGCCTCCTCTAACTATGGCTACACCTTC; CDR3aa: CASSFGQASSNYGYTF
v_gene: TRBV18; j_gene: TRBJ1-2; abundance: -; d_gene: TRBD1; CDR3nt: TGTGCCAGCTCACCGGACAGGGGCCTCTATGGCTACACCTTC; CDR3aa: CASSPDRGLYGYTF
v_gene: TRBV27; j_gene: TRBJ2-5; abundance: -; d_gene: -; CDR3nt: TGTGCCAGCAGCCCGATCGGGAGCGGAGAGACCCAGTACTTC; CDR3aa: CASSPIGSGETQYF
v_gene: TRBV5-1; j_gene: TRBJ2-1; abundance: -; d_gene: -; CDR3nt: TGCGCCAGCAGCCTCCGGTGGCGGGACCAGGACTCCAATGAGCAGTTCTTC; CDR3aa: CASSLRWRDQDSNEQFF
v_gene: TRBV5-4; j_gene: TRBJ2-7; abundance: few; d_gene: TRBD1; CDR3nt: TGTGCCAGCAGCTTGGACAGGGGCGAGCAGTACTTC; CDR3aa: CASSLDRGEQYF